A single sample is the source of the 2 T cell receptor beta chains below, sequenced in a study of shared T cell receptors in the human thymus. Assay: immunoSEQ multiplex PCR; the TCRdb copy retains only in-frame clones and omits some. This sample has 630,000 or so clones, with more than 70% found just once. In addition, the sample was reused for a study of human thymus T cells.

The sample comprised thymocytes. Source of these receptors: a boy in the first two years of life with a congenital heart defect.

Comment on this clone: Other nucleotide sequences in the sample specify the same CDR3. The chain recombines TRBV7-6 with TRBJ2-7; 12 bases are shared with TRBD1. This CDR3 contains 14 residues. Trimming at V came to 5 bases and at J to 4 bases, leaving 3 bases not matched to a gene. Germline V gene data show CDR1 as SGHVS and CDR2 as FNYEAQ. In DNA form, the CDR3 reads TGTGCCAGCAGCCCGGGACAGGGGGCTTACGAGCAGTACTTC. Translating gives CASSPGQGAYEQYF. Variable domain in full (rest from reference TRBV7-6 and TRBJ2-7): GAGVSQSPRYKVTKRGQDVALRCDPISGHVSLYWYRQALGQGPEFLTYFNYEAQQDKSGLPNDRFSAERPEGSISTLTIQRTEQRDSAMYRCASSPGQGAYEQYFGPGTRLTVT.

The CDR3 DNA reads as TGTGCCAGCAGCTTCAGGCTAGCGGGAGGGCCAATCTTCTCCTACGAGCAGTACTTC. Its protein is CASSFRLAGGPIFSYEQYF. The chain is built from TRBV5-5 and TRBJ2-7; 12 bases are a match to TRBD2. CDR3 length: 19 residues. Per the germline V gene, CDR1 is SGHKS and CDR2 is YYEKEE (reference sequence). The V segment lost 2 bases and the J segment 0 bases; nucleotides outside the gene matches: 12.